The rows below give T cell receptor beta chains drawn from one sample of a study of neurological immune-mediated disorders. TCRdb redid the calling of the 5' RACE reads with MiXCR, one entry per CDR3 protein. The table records under 30,000 distinct CDR3 sequences, about an eighth of them present only once. Sequencing was done on a sample of PBMCs. These receptors all stem from a woman aged 40 to 55 with HTLV-1-associated myelopathy (HAM/TSP). CDR3s include the opening cysteine and the closing phenylalanine or tryptophan. A D gene is named only where the DNA matches it firmly. Some rows mark clone size as missing; the rest say once, few, many or name a class of expanded clone.

D,size,V,J,CDR3,DNA
TRBD2,many,TRBV20-1,TRBJ2-5,CSAQLAGGPQGETQYF,TGCAGTGCACAACTAGCGGGAGGGCCGCAGGGGGAGACCCAGTACTTC
NA,many,TRBV5-1,TRBJ2-2,CASSPGQMNTGELFF,TGCGCCAGCAGCCCGGGACAAATGAACACCGGGGAGCTGTTTTTT
NA,many,TRBV10-3,TRBJ1-2,CAISEPALKGTDGYTF,TGTGCCATCAGTGAGCCGGCCTTAAAGGGGACCGATGGCTACACCTTC
TRBD2,many,TRBV20-1,TRBJ2-3,CSADRTSGRTDTQYF,TGCAGTGCTGACCGGACTAGCGGGAGGACAGATACGCAGTATTTT
NA,many,TRBV29-1,TRBJ2-7,CSVEDLAGYEQYF,TGCAGCGTTGAAGATCTCGCAGGCTACGAGCAGTACTTC
TRBD2,many,TRBV3-1,TRBJ2-2,CASSQGSGGLGELFF,TGTGCCAGCAGCCAAGGTTCGGGAGGTCTCGGGGAGCTGTTTTTT
NA,NA,TRBV20-1,TRBJ1-5,CSAIRGARKGQLQHF,TGCAGTGCTATAAGGGGAGCCCGGAAAGGTCAGCTCCAGCATTTT
TRBD1,many,TRBV12-3/TRBV12-4,TRBJ1-5,CASSLAVITGGNQPQHF,TGTGCCAGCAGTTTAGCGGTTATTACAGGGGGGAATCAGCCCCAGCATTTT
TRBD1,NA,TRBV7-2,TRBJ2-7,CASRLDRGEQHF,TGTGCCAGCAGATTGGACAGGGGAGAGCAGCACTTC
NA,many,TRBV15,TRBJ2-6,CATSRVPETGANVLTF,TGTGCCACCAGCAGAGTCCCCGAAACTGGGGCCAACGTCCTGACTTTC
NA,many,TRBV7-2,TRBJ1-2,CASTGRNQYGYTF,TGTGCCAGCACGGGAAGGAACCAATATGGCTACACCTTC
NA,many,TRBV10-3,TRBJ2-6,CAITGRGSMSGANVLTF,TGTGCCATCACGGGCAGGGGCTCTATGTCTGGGGCCAACGTCCTGACTTTC
TRBD1,many,TRBV5-1,TRBJ2-7,CASSPGTGRSYEQYF,TGCGCCAGCAGCCCCGGGACAGGGAGATCCTACGAGCAGTACTTC